This T cell receptor beta chain is drawn from a study of memory CD4+ T cells and cytomegalovirus serostatus. Study-wide results and caveats: The CMV-associated TCR signature appears largely within the CD4+ memory repertoire. CD4+ memory repertoires contained about 40% of the roughly 150 reported CMV TCRbeta sequences.

The sort gate was single viable CD3+CD4+CD8-CD45RO+ cells for memory CD4+ T cells. Worth noting for this clone: The antigen remains unidentified.

Clones were read by immunoSEQ multiplex PCR, and TCRdb kept only the in-frame ones, dropping some. The data hold 35,000 to 50,000 clones, with 76% observed a single time. This receptor was obtained from an adult in good health and CMV-seronegative. The sequencing sample was made of memory CD4+ T cells from blood.

CDR3 sequence reads: CASSLVGSGWSYNEQFF. CDR3 in DNA: TGTGCCAGCAGCTTAGTTGGTAGCGGCTGGTCCTACAATGAGCAGTTCTTC. J is TRBJ2-1 and V is TRBV7-2; maybe TRBD2 (6 bases). The length of the CDR3 is 17 residues. The V and J ends lost 1 base and 1 base respectively, with 14 bases between them. Germline CDR1 is SGHTA and CDR2 is FQGNSA.